Below, 31 T cell receptor beta chains from the same sample are listed, as sequenced in a study of blood T cell repertoires in COVID-19. The method was immunoSEQ multiplex PCR; TCRdb's version includes in-frame clones alone and lacks a portion of them. The data contain about 210,000 clones, about 90% of them singletons. Sequencing was done on a sample of peripheral blood. The receptors come from a man aged 30-40 years with acute or convalescent COVID-19.

For the CDR3, the DNA is TGTGCCAGCAGCAGAATTATGAACACTGAAGCTTTCTTT. Encoded protein: CASSRIMNTEAFF. The rearrangement links TRBV28 to TRBJ1-1; no definite D call. V lost 6 bases and J 0 bases, leaving 8 bases between the germline ends. The V gene's germline CDR1 is MDHEN and CDR2 SYDVKM. The CDR3 runs 13 residues.

V gene TRBV18 combines with J gene TRBJ2-5, with D unresolved. The CDR3 consists of 13 residues. The V gene lost 1 base and the J gene lost 5 bases, with 8 bases spanning the gap. Germline CDR1 is KGHSH and CDR2 is LQKENI. CDR3 protein: CASSPLEIETQYF. The DNA of the CDR3 is TGTGCCAGCTCACCACTTGAGATCGAGACCCAGTACTTC.

This chain connects TRBV3-1 (or the pseudogene TRBV3-2) to TRBJ2-1; 9 positions match TRBD2. V gave up 7 bases and J gave up 4 bases; unmatched junction bases: 5. Per the germline V gene, CDR1 is LGHDT and CDR2 is YNNKEL (reference sequence). This CDR3 has 14 amino acids. CDR3 amino acids: CASNPRGGYNEQFF. CDR3 in DNA: TGTGCCAGCAACCCGCGGGGGGGATACAATGAGCAGTTCTTC.

The V and J genes are TRBV6-5 and TRBJ2-3, with a tentative D call TRBD2 (6 bases). V gave up 7 bases and J gave up 0 bases, with 11 bases separating them. Germline V lookup: CDR1 MNHEY, CDR2 SVGAGI. The CDR3 length is 14 residues. The CDR3 loop is CASKPGESTDTQYF. For the CDR3, the DNA is TGTGCCAGCAAGCCGGGAGAAAGCACAGATACGCAGTATTTT.

The V gene is TRBV3-1 (or the pseudogene TRBV3-2), the J gene TRBJ1-2, with a possible D match to TRBD1 (6 bases). The CDR3 consists of 15 residues. Trimming cost V 2 bases and J 4 bases, with 14 bases left between them. Germline V gene data show CDR1 as LGHDT and CDR2 as YNNKEL (reference sequence). The CDR3 here is CASSQPAGALYGYTF. DNA of the CDR3: TGTGCCAGCAGCCAACCAGCAGGGGCCCTCTATGGCTACACCTTC.

The V call is TRBV30, the J call TRBJ2-7; TRBD2 aligns across 14 bases. CDR3 size: 15 residues. Germline V gene data show CDR1 as GTSNPN and CDR2 as SVGIG (reference sequence). Trimming at V came to 2 bases and at J to 10 bases, leaving 10 bases not matched to a gene. The CDR3 nucleotides read TGTGCCTGGAGTCCTCAGACTAGCGGGGGGGGAAGACAGTACTTC. Residues: CAWSPQTSGGGRQYF.

The chain recombines TRBV5-1 with TRBJ2-7; perhaps TRBD1 as D (6 bases). CDR1 SGHRS and CDR2 YFSETQ come from the germline V gene. The V gene lost 0 bases and the J gene lost 2 bases, with 12 bases spanning the gap. The CDR3 spans 15 residues. The CDR3 reads CASSLGDTGPYEQYF. CDR3 coding DNA: TGCGCCAGCAGCTTGGGGGACACCGGACCCTACGAGCAGTACTTC. Complete variable domain (other parts from reference TRBV5-1 and TRBJ2-7): KAGVTQTPRYLIKTRGQQVTLSCSPISGHRSVSWYQQTPGQGLQFLFEYFSETQRNKGNFPGRFSGRQFSNSRSEMNVSTLELGDSALYLCASSLGDTGPYEQYFGPGTRLTVT.

The rearrangement uses TRBV24-1 and TRBJ2-1, with 7 nucleotides matching TRBD1. After removal of 9 bases from V and 11 bases from J, the junction contained 6 bases not matched to a gene. Germline V lookup: CDR1 KGHDR, CDR2 SFDVKD. The CDR3 runs 11 residues. The DNA of the CDR3 is TGTGCCACCGCGGACAGGTTGAAGCAGTTCTTC. It translates to CATADRLKQFF.

The V gene is TRBV19, the J gene TRBJ2-5, with 11 bases aligning to TRBD2. The germline gives CDR1 LNHDA, CDR2 SQIVND (reference sequence). The V segment lost 3 bases and the J segment 9 bases; nucleotides outside the gene matches: 6. This CDR3 region has 14 residues. The CDR3 spells CASSIVTSGSSQYF. The CDR3 coding sequence is TGTGCCAGTAGTATTGTTACTAGCGGGAGTTCCCAGTACTTC.

The chain links TRBV18 to TRBJ1-5; maybe TRBD1 (5 bases). Trimming removed 3 bases at V and 2 bases at J, with 23 bases between. The CDR3 length is 19 residues. Germline values: CDR1 KGHSH, CDR2 LQKENI. In DNA, the CDR3 is TGTGCCAGCTCACCCCTCGGCCCCAGGGTTGGAAAAGGCAATCAGCCCCAGCATTTT. It yields the protein CASSPLGPRVGKGNQPQHF.

This sequence joins TRBV5-6 and TRBJ1-5; 8 bases are a match to TRBD1. Trimming cost V 4 bases and J 5 bases; bases outside gene matches: 5. The length of the CDR3 is 14 residues. Per the germline V gene, CDR1 is SGHDT and CDR2 is YYEEEE. CDR3 sequence reads: CASSPSDRDQPQHF. The CDR3 nucleotides are TGTGCCAGCAGCCCTTCGGACAGGGATCAGCCCCAGCATTTT.

The chain's CDR3 is CASSFPAGLQETQYF. DNA of the CDR3: TGTGCCAGCAGCTTCCCCGCGGGCCTACAAGAGACCCAGTACTTC. The V gene is TRBV5-4, the J gene TRBJ2-5; D is perhaps TRBD2 (5 bases). Trimming left V 2 bases short and J 2 bases short, with 13 bases between. The length of the CDR3 is 15 residues. CDR1 SGHNT and CDR2 YYREEE come from the germline V gene (reference sequence).

The chain carries TRBV6-5 and TRBJ1-3; TRBD1 is a possible D gene (6 bases). Trimming pared 10 bases from V and 4 bases from J, leaving 20 bases between. The CDR3 runs to 15 residues. Germline V gene lookup returns CDR1 MNHEY and CDR2 SVGAGI. CDR3 sequence (DNA): TGTGCCACTTCCCCCGTGGGGGCGCGCGGAAACACCATATATTTT. Protein: CATSPVGARGNTIYF.

The chain joins TRBV28 to TRBJ2-7; D may be TRBD2 (5 bases). Germline lookup yields CDR1 MDHEN and CDR2 SYDVKM. The CDR3 sequence is 16 residues long. V lost 5 bases to trimming and J lost 3 bases, with 20 bases between them. The CDR3 here is CASSLGSNPGGYEQYF. The CDR3 nucleotides read TGTGCCAGCAGTCTAGGGAGCAACCCCGGAGGCTACGAGCAGTACTTC.

The CDR3 DNA is TGCGCCAGCAGCGTACAGGGTATGAACACTGAAGCTTTCTTT. Translation gives CASSVQGMNTEAFF. The chain is built from TRBV5-1 and TRBJ1-1; D is perhaps TRBD1 (6 bases). CDR3 length equals 14 residues. Trimming removed 4 bases from V and 0 bases from J, with 10 bases in between. Germline CDR1 is SGHRS and CDR2 is YFSETQ.

The chain links TRBV7-2 to TRBJ2-7, with 7 bases matching TRBD2. In germline, CDR1 is SGHTA, CDR2 FQGNSA. The CDR3 length is 15 residues. V was pared by 0 bases and J by 4 bases, with 6 bases of the junction left unmatched. This chain's CDR3 is CASSLAGGSVYEQYF. As DNA, the CDR3 is TGTGCCAGCAGCTTAGCGGGCGGGAGCGTTTACGAGCAGTACTTC.

J is TRBJ2-3 and V is TRBV7-3, with 8 nucleotides matching TRBD2. The germline V gene encodes CDR1 SGHTA and CDR2 FQGTGA. The V gene end was trimmed by 6 bases and the J gene end by 2 bases; junction bases not matched to a gene: 4. There are 14 residues in the CDR3. CDR3 nucleotides: TGTGCCAGCAGGTATAGCGGGGCCACAGATACGCAGTATTTT. Translating gives CASRYSGATDTQYF. Using reference TRBV7-3 and TRBJ2-3 for the parts outside the CDR3, the full variable domain is GAGVSQTPSNKVTEKGKYVELRCDPISGHTALYWYRQSLGQGPEFLIYFQGTGAADDSGLPNDRFFAVRPEGSVSTLKIQRTERGDSAVYLCASRYSGATDTQYFGPGTRLTVL.

V usage is TRBV6-5 and J usage is TRBJ2-3, with 10 bases aligning to TRBD2. The V gene end was trimmed by 4 bases and the J gene end by 3 bases; junction bases not matched to a gene: 4. Germline lookup yields CDR1 MNHEY and CDR2 SVGAGI. This CDR3 is 15 amino acids long. CDR3: CASSSRTSGTDTQYF. The CDR3 bases are TGTGCCAGCAGTTCGCGGACTAGCGGTACAGATACGCAGTATTTT.

The chain employs TRBV7-6 and TRBJ1-1; the D gene is possibly TRBD1 (5 bases). The V end lost 5 bases, the J end lost 2 bases, and 12 bases lay between the germline ends. Germline V gene lookup returns CDR1 SGHVS and CDR2 FNYEAQ. The CDR3 has 14 amino acids. The CDR3 region is CASSPQGVNTEAFF. DNA for the CDR3: TGTGCCAGCAGCCCGCAAGGGGTAAACACTGAAGCTTTCTTT.

J is TRBJ1-6 and V is TRBV28; D perhaps matches TRBD1 (5 bases). The CDR3 contains 15 residues. CDR1 is MDHEN and CDR2 is SYDVKM in the germline V gene. The ends were cut back, 8 bases at V and 5 bases at J, with 16 bases in the middle. Here the CDR3 DNA reads TGTGCCAGCGCCCCAGGCAGGGCAAATAATTCACCCCTCCACTTT. The encoded protein is CASAPGRANNSPLHF.

The rearrangement joins TRBV7-6 to TRBJ2-1; 8 nucleotides match TRBD2. The CDR3 is 15 amino acids. CDR1 SGHVS and CDR2 FNYEAQ come from the germline V gene. The V segment lost 3 bases and the J segment 6 bases; nucleotides outside the gene matches: 7. CDR3 region: CASSFPGGPSNEQFF. CDR3 coding DNA: TGTGCCAGCAGCTTCCCGGGGGGGCCATCCAATGAGCAGTTCTTC.

Only one count was recorded for this clone. The chain combines TRBV6-5 with TRBJ1-2, with 11 bases identical to TRBD1. Germline V CDR1 and CDR2: MNHEY, SVGAGI. V shed 5 bases and J 12 bases; nucleotides not matched to a gene: 14. This CDR3 has 15 residues. CDR3 amino acids: CASSPDRGPMRAHTF. The CDR3 DNA reads TGTGCCAGCAGTCCGGACAGGGGGCCGATGCGGGCCCACACCTTC.

The V and J genes are TRBV10-2 and TRBJ2-2, with 9 bases that match TRBD2. Germline V gives CDR1 WSHSY, CDR2 SAAADI. The length of the CDR3 is 16 residues. V was pared by 4 bases and J by 5 bases, with 8 bases of the junction left unmatched. The CDR3 DNA follows: TGCGCCAGCAGTGTCGTCGCGGGGGGGCCTACCGGGGAGCTGTTTTTT. This codes for CASSVVAGGPTGELFF.

The rearrangement joins TRBV10-3 to TRBJ1-2, with D unresolved. With 6 bases removed from V and 0 bases from J, the gap between germline ends came to 17 bases. The CDR3 length is 16 residues. The germline V gene encodes CDR1 ENHRY and CDR2 SYGVKD. The CDR3 protein is CAIRGSLLDANYGYTF. DNA of the CDR3: TGTGCCATCAGGGGCTCTCTACTTGACGCTAACTATGGCTACACCTTC.

This chain joins TRBV25-1 and TRBJ2-1; a weak D match, TRBD2 (5 bases). V lost 4 bases to trimming and J lost 9 bases, with 10 bases between them. This CDR3 has 12 residues. From germline, CDR1 is MGHDK and CDR2 SYGVNS. CDR3 sequence: CASSVTRREQFF. The CDR3 coding sequence is TGTGCCAGCAGTGTCACTAGGCGTGAGCAGTTCTTC.

This clone was counted once. The chain carries TRBV30 and TRBJ2-1; D gene unclear. The V gene's germline CDR1 is GTSNPN and CDR2 SVGIG (reference sequence). V lost 4 bases and J lost 4, with 11 bases in between. The CDR3 is 13 amino acids. In DNA form, the CDR3 reads TGTGCCTGGATGACTCTCAATTACAATGAGCAGTTCTTC. It encodes CAWMTLNYNEQFF. The full variable domain, with the rest looked up from reference TRBV30 and TRBJ2-1, is SQTIHQWPATLVQPVGSPLSLECTVEGTSNPNLYWYRQAAGRGLQLLFYSVGIGQISSEVPQNLSASRPQDRQFILSSKKLLLSDSGFYLCAWMTLNYNEQFFGPGTRLTVL.

This chain uses TRBV2 with TRBJ2-1; tentative D call: TRBD2 (6 bases). Germline CDR1 SNHLY, CDR2 FYNNEI. The V and J ends lost 7 bases and 7 bases respectively, with 17 bases between them. This CDR3 is built from 14 residues. This CDR3 is CASMVSGTINEQFF. The CDR3 DNA sequence: TGTGCCAGCATGGTTAGCGGTACTATTAATGAGCAGTTCTTC.

CDR3 loop: CSVQDRSPSKGQYF. The CDR3 coding sequence is TGCAGCGTTCAGGACAGGAGTCCCTCCAAGGGGCAGTACTTC. The chain recombines TRBV29-1 with TRBJ2-7; TRBD1 matches 7 bases. CDR1 is SQVTM, CDR2 ANQGSEA, per germline. The ends lost 5 bases at V and 9 bases at J; junction bases unmatched: 16. The CDR3 loop spans 14 amino acids.

J is TRBJ2-7 and V is TRBV28; tentatively, D is TRBD2 (5 bases). Germline V lookup: CDR1 MDHEN, CDR2 SYDVKM. The ends were cut back, 7 bases at V and 9 bases at J, with 19 bases in the middle. The CDR3 sequence is 13 residues long. The chain's CDR3 is CASTQRTSGSQYF. The CDR3 region has the DNA TGTGCCAGCACACAGCGGACCTCTGGGTCGCAGTACTTC.

This chain joins TRBV4-1 and TRBJ2-5; TRBD1 aligns across 7 bases. CDR3 length: 15 amino acids. With V trimmed by 4 bases and J by 2 bases, 7 bases remained unmatched. CDR1 and CDR2 from the germline V gene are MGHRA and YSYEKL. CDR3 protein: CASSPPGQPQETQYF. Here the CDR3 DNA reads TGCGCCAGCAGCCCCCCGGGACAGCCGCAAGAGACCCAGTACTTC.

The genes are TRBV19 and TRBJ1-1, with a possible D match to TRBD1 (6 bases). CDR3 length: 13 residues. Germline-derived CDR1 and CDR2 are LNHDA and SQIVND (reference sequence). V gave up 5 bases and J gave up 5 bases, with 12 bases separating them. The CDR3 bases are TGTGCCAGTAGTTTACAGGGTGTGACTGAAGCTTTCTTT. Its protein product is CASSLQGVTEAFF.